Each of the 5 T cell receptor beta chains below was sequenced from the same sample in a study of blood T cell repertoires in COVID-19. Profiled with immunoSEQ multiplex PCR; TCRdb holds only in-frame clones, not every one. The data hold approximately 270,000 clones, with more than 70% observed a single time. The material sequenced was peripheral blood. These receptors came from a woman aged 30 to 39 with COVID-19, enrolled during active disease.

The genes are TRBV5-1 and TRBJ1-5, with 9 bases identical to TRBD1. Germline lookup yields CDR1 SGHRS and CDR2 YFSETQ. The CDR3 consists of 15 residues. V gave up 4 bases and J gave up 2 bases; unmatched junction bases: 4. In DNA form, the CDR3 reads TGCGCCAGCAGCGCGGGACAGGGAGGCAATCAGCCCCAGCATTTT. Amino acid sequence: CASSAGQGGNQPQHF.

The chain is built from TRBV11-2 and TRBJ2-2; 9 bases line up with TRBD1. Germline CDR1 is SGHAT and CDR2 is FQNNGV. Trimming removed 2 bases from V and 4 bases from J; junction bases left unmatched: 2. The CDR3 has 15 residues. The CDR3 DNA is TGTGCCAGCAGCTTACGGGACAGGGTCACCGGGGAGCTGTTTTTT. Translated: CASSLRDRVTGELFF.

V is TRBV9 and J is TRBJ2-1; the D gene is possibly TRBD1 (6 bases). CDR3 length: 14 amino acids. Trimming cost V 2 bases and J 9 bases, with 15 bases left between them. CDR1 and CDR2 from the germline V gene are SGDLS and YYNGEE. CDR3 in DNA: TGTGCCAGCAGCGTCGGGACACCGGGACCTGAGCAGTTCTTC. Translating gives CASSVGTPGPEQFF. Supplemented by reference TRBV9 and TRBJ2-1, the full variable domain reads DSGVTQTPKHLITATGQRVTLRCSPRSGDLSVYWYQQSLDQGLQFLIQYYNGEERAKGNILERFSAQQFPDLHSELNLSSLELGDSALYFCASSVGTPGPEQFFGPGTRLTVL.

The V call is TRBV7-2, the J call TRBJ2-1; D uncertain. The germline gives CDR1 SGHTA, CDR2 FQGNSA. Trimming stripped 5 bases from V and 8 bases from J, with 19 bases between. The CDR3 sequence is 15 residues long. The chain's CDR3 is CASSPRHGPNDEQFF. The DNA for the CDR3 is TGTGCCAGCAGCCCCCGACACGGTCCCAACGATGAGCAGTTCTTC.

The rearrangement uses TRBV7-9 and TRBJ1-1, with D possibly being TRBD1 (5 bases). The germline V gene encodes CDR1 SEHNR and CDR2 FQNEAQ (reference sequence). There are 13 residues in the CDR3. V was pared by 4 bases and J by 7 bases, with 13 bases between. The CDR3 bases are TGTGCCAGCAGCTCCCTCCGACAGATTGAAGCTTTCTTT. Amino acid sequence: CASSSLRQIEAFF. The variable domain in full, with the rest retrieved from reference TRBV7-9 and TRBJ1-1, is DTGVSQNPRHKITKRGQNVTFRCDPISEHNRLYWYRQTLGQGPEFLTYFQNEAQLEKSRLLSDRFSAERPKGSFSTLEIQRTEQGDSAMYLCASSSLRQIEAFFGQGTRLTVV.